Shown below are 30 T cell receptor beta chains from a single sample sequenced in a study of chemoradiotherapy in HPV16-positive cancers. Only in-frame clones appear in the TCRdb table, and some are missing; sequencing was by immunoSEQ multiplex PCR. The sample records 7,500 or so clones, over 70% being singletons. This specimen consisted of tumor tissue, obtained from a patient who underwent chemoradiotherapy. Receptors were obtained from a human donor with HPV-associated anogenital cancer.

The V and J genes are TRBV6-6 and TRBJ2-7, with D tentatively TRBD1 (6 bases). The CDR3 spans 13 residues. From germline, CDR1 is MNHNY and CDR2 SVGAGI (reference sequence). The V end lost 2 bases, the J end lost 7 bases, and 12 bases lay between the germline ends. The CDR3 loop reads CASSYGGPWEQYF. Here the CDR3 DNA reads TGTGCCAGCAGTTACGGGGGCCCTTGGGAGCAGTACTTC.

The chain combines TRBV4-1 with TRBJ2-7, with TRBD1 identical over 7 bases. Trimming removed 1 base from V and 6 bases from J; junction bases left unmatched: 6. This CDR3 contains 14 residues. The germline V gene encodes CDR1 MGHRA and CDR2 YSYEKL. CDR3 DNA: TGCGCCAGCAGCCAAGGACAGGGAGCTAGCGAGCAGTACTTC. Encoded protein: CASSQGQGASEQYF.

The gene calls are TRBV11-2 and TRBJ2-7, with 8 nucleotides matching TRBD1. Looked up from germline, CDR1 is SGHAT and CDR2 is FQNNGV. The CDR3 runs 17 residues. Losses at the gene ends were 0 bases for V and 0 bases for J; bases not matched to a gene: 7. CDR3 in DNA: TGTGCCAGCAGCTTAGACTCATCCGGGACAGGCTCCTACGAGCAGTACTTC. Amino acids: CASSLDSSGTGSYEQYF.

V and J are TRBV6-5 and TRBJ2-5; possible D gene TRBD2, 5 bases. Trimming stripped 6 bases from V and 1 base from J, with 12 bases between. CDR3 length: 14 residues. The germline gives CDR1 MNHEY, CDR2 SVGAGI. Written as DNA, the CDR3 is TGTGCCAGCAGACACGCGGCGGGCCAAGAGACCCAGTACTTC. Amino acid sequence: CASRHAAGQETQYF.

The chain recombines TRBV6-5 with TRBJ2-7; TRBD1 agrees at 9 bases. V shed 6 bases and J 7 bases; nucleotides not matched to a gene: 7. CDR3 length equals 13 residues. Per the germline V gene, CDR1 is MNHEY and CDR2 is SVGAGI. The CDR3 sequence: CASRKGTGWEQYF. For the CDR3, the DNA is TGTGCCAGCAGAAAAGGGACAGGGTGGGAGCAGTACTTC.

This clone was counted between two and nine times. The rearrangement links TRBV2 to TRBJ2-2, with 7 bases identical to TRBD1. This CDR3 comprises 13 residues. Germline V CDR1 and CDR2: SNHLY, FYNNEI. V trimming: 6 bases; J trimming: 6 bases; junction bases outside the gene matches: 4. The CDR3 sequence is CASRLDRAGELFF. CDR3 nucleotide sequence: TGTGCCAGCAGACTCGACAGGGCCGGGGAGCTGTTTTTT.

As DNA, the CDR3 is TGTGCCAGCAGGGACCTGGGATACCCGGGACCGACGAACTATGGCTACACCTTC. Translation: CASRDLGYPGPTNYGYTF. The chain uses TRBV21-1 and TRBJ1-2. TRBV21-1 is annotated as a pseudogene. The CDR3 runs to 18 residues.

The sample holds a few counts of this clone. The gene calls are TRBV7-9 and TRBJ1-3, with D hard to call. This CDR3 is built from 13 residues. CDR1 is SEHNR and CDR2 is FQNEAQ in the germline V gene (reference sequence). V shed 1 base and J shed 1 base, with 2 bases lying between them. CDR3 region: CASSLGSGNTIYF. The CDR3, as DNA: TGTGCCAGCAGCTTAGGGTCTGGAAACACCATATATTTT.

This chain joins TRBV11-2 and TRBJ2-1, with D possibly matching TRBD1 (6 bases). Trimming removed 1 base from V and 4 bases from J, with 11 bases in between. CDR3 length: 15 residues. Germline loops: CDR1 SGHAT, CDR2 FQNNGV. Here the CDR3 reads CASSLGGLDYNEQFF. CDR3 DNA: TGTGCCAGCAGCTTAGGGGGGCTAGATTACAATGAGCAGTTCTTC.

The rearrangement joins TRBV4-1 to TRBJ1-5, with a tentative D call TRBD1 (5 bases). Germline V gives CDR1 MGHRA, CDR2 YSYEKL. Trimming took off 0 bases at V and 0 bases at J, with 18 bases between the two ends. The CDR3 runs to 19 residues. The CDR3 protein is CASSQDSPGGRNSNQPQHF. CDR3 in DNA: TGCGCCAGCAGCCAAGATTCCCCCGGGGGAAGGAATAGCAATCAGCCCCAGCATTTT.

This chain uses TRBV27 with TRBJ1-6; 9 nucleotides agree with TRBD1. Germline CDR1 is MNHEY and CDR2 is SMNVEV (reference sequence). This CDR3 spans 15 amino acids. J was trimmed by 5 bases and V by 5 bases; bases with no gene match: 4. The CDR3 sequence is CASSGQGKDNSPLHF. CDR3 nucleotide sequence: TGTGCCAGCAGTGGACAGGGGAAGGATAATTCACCCCTCCACTTT.

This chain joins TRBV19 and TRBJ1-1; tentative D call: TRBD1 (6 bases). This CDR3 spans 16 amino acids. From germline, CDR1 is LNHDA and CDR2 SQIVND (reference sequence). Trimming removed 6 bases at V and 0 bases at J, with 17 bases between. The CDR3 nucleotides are TGTGCCAGTAGCCCCGGACAGCAGAGTATGAACACTGAAGCTTTCTTT. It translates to CASSPGQQSMNTEAFF.

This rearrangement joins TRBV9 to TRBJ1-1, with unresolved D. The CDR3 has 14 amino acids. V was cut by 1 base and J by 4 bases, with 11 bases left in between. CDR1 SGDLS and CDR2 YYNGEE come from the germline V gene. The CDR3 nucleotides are TGTGCCAGCAGCGTAACGAATGGTGGCACTGAAGCTTTCTTT. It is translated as CASSVTNGGTEAFF.

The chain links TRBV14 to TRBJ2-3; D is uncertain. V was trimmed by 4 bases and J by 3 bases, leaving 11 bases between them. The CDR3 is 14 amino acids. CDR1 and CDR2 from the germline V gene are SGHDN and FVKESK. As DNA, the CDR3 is TGTGCCAGCAGCCGAGGTCAGGAGACAGATACGCAGTATTTT. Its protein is CASSRGQETDTQYF.

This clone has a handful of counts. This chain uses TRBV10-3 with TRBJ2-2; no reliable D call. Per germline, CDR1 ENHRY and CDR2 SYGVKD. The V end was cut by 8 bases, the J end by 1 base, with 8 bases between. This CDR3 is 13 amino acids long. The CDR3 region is CAIYLENTGELFF. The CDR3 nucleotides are TGTGCCATCTATCTGGAGAACACCGGGGAGCTGTTTTTT.

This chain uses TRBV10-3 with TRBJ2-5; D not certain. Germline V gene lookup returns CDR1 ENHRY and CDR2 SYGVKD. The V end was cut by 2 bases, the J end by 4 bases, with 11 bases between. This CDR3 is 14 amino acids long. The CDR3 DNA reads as TGTGCCATCAGTGAGGGAGCCTTGGGAGAGACCCAGTACTTC. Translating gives CAISEGALGETQYF.

For the CDR3, the DNA is TGTGCCAGCAGCGGATCTAGCTCCTACGAGCAGTACTTC. This encodes CASSGSSSYEQYF. J is TRBJ2-7 and V is TRBV5-4; D remains ambiguous. The CDR3 totals 13 residues. Germline CDR1 reads SGHNT; CDR2 reads YYREEE (reference sequence). The ends were cut back, 4 bases at V and 0 bases at J, with 8 bases in the middle. Full variable domain (remainder filled in from reference TRBV5-4 and TRBJ2-7): ETGVTQSPTHLIKTRGQQVTLRCSSQSGHNTVSWYQQALGQGPQFIFQYYREEENGRGNFPPRFSGLQFPNYSSELNVNALELDDSALYLCASSGSSSYEQYFGPGTRLTVT.

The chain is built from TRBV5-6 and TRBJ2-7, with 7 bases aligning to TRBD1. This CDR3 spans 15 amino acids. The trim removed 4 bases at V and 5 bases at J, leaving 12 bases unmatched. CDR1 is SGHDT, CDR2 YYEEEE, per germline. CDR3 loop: CASSGQDRSLDEQYF. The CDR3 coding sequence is TGTGCCAGCAGCGGGCAGGACAGGTCCTTAGACGAGCAGTACTTC. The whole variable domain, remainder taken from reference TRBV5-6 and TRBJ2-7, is DAGVTQSPTHLIKTRGQQVTLRCSPKSGHDTVSWYQQALGQGPQFIFQYYEEEERQRGNFPDRFSGHQFPNYSSELNVNALLLGDSALYLCASSGQDRSLDEQYFGPGTRLTVT.

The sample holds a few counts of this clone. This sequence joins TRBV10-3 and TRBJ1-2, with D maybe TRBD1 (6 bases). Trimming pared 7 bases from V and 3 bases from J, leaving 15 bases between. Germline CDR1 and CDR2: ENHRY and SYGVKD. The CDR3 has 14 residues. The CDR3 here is CAITAGGGHYGYTF. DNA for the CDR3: TGTGCCATCACTGCTGGTGGGGGGCACTATGGCTACACCTTC.

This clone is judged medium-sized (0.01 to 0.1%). CDR3 region: CASSSPRGLDYGYTF. The CDR3 nucleotides are TGTGCCAGCAGTTCACCCAGGGGGCTGGACTATGGCTACACCTTC. The chain carries TRBV6-1 and TRBJ1-2; TRBD1 matches 8 bases. Germline values: CDR1 MNHNS, CDR2 SASEGT. The CDR3 consists of 15 residues. V shed 5 bases and J 3 bases; nucleotides not matched to a gene: 8.

The CDR3 nucleotides are TGTGCCAGCAGTCAGCCACGGGGGCAAGAGACCCAGTACTTC. This codes for CASSQPRGQETQYF. J is TRBJ2-5 and V is TRBV28, with D possibly being TRBD2 (6 bases). Trimming took off 5 bases at V and 2 bases at J, with 12 bases between the two ends. Germline-derived CDR1 and CDR2 are MDHEN and SYDVKM. The CDR3 consists of 14 residues.

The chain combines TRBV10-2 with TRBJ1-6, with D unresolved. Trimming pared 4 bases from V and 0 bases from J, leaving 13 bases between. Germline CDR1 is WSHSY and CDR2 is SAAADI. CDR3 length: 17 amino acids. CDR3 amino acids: CASSAAQTGSYNSPLHF. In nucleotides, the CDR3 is TGCGCCAGCAGTGCAGCACAGACGGGCTCCTATAATTCACCCCTCCACTTT.

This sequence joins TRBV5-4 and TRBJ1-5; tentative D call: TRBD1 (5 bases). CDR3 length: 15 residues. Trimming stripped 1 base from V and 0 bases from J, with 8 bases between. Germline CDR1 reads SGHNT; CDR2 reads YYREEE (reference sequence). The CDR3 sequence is CASSLFGASNQPQHF. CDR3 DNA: TGTGCCAGCAGCTTGTTTGGGGCTAGCAATCAGCCCCAGCATTTT.

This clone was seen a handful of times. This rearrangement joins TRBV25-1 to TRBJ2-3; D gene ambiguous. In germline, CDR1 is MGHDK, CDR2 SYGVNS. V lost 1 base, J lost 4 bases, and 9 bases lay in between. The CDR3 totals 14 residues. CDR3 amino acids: CASSEWVAADTQYF. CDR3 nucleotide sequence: TGTGCCAGCAGTGAATGGGTCGCCGCAGATACGCAGTATTTT.

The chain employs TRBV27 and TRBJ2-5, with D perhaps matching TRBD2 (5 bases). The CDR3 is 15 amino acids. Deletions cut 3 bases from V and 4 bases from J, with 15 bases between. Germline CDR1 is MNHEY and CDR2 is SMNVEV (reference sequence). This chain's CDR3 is CASSFDIGGAETQYF. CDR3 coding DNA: TGTGCCAGCAGTTTCGACATCGGAGGCGCAGAGACCCAGTACTTC.

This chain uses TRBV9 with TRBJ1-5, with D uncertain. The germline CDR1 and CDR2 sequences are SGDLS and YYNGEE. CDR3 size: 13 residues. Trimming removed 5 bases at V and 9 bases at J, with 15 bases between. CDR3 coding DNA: TGTGCCAGCAGTGATCAAGTGGACGGGCCCCAGCATTTT. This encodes CASSDQVDGPQHF.

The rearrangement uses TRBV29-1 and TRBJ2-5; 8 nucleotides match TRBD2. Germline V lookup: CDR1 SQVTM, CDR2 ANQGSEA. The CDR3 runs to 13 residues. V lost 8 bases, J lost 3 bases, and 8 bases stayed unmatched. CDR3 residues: CSLPGGVEETQYF. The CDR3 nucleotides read TGCAGCCTCCCGGGAGGGGTGGAAGAGACCCAGTACTTC.

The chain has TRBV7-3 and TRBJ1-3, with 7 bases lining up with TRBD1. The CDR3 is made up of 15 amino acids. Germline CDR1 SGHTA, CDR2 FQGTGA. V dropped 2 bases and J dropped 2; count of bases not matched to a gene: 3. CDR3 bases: TGTGCCAGCAGCTTATATACAGGGGCTGGAAACACCATATATTTT. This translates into CASSLYTGAGNTIYF. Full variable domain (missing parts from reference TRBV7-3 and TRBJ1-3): GAGVSQTPSNKVTEKGKYVELRCDPISGHTALYWYRQSLGQGPEFLIYFQGTGAADDSGLPNDRFFAVRPEGSVSTLKIQRTERGDSAVYLCASSLYTGAGNTIYFGEGSWLTVV.

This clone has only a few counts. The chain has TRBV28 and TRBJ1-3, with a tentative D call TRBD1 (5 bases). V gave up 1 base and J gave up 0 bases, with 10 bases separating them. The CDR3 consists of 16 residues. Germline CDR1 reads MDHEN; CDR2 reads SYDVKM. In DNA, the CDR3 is TGTGCCAGCAGTTTATTGGGGCTGAGCTCTGGAAACACCATATATTTT. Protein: CASSLLGLSSGNTIYF. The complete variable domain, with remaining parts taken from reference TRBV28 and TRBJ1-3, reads DVKVTQSSRYLVKRTGEKVFLECVQDMDHENMFWYRQDPGLGLRLIYFSYDVKMKEKGDIPEGYSVSREKKERFSLILESASTNQTSMYLCASSLLGLSSGNTIYFGEGSWLTVV.

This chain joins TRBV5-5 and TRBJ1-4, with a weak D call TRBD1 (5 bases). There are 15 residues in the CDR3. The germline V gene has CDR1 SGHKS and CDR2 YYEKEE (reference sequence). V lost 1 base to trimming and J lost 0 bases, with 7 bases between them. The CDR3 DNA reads TGTGCCAGCAGCTTGTGGGGGACAACTAATGAAAAACTGTTTTTT. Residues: CASSLWGTTNEKLFF.